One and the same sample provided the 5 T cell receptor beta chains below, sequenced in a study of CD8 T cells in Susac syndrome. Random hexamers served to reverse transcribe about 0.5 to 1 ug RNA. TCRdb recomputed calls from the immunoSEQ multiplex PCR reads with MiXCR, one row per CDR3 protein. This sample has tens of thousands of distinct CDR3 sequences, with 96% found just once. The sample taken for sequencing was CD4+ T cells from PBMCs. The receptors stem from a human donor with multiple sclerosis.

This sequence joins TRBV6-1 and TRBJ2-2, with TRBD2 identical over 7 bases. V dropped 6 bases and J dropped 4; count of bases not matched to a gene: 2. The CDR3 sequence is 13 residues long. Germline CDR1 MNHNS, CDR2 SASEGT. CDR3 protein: CASRTSSTGELFF. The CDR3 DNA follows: TGTGCCAGCAGGACTAGCTCCACCGGGGAGCTGTTTTTT.

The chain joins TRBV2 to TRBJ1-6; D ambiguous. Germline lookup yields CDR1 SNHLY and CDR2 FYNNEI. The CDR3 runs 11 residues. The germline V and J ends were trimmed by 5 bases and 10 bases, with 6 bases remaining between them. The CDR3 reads CASSLQSPLHF. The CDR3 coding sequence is TGTGCCAGCAGTTTGCAATCACCCCTCCACTTT.

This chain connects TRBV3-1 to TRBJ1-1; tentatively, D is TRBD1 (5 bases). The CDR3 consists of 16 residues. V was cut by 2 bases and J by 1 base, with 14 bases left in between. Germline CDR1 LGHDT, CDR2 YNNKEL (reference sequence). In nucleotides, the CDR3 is TGTGCCAGCAGCCAATGGGGCCAGACAGAGAACACTGAAGCTTTCTTT. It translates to CASSQWGQTENTEAFF.

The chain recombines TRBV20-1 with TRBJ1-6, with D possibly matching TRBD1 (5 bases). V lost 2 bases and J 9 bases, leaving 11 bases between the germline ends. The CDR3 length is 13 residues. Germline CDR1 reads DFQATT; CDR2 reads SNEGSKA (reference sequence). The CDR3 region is CSARQGEGSPLHF. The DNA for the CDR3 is TGCAGTGCTAGACAGGGAGAAGGTTCACCCCTCCACTTT.

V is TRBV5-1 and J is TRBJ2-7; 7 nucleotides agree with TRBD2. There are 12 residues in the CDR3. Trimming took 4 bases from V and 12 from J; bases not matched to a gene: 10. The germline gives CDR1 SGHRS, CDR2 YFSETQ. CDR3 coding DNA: TGCGCCAGCAGCCCCGACCGGGACTATCGGTACTTC. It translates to CASSPDRDYRYF.